This passage covers 10 T cell receptor beta chains from one sample sequenced in a study of response to subunit inactivated influenza vaccine. From the RT-PCR reads, TCRdb called clonotypes with MiXCR, one entry per CDR3 protein. The top ten hold around 6.5% of the sample, which has 650,000 to 800,000 distinct CDR3 sequences, approximately 15% seen once. Sample: PBMCs from blood, taken less than 15 days before vaccination. Every receptor here comes from a man aged 50-59 years who received an inactivated influenza vaccine.

V is TRBV4-1 and J is TRBJ2-1; D gene ambiguous. In germline, CDR1 is MGHRA, CDR2 YSYEKL. V dropped 0 bases and J dropped 6 bases, with 24 bases sitting between them. CDR3 size: 19 residues. This CDR3 is CASSQERIAALVFFNEQFF. The DNA of the CDR3 is TGCGCCAGCAGCCAAGAGAGGATTGCTGCCCTGGTATTTTTCAATGAGCAGTTCTTC.

The J gene is TRBJ2-3, the V gene TRBV4-3; D is perhaps TRBD1 or TRBD2 (7 bases each). The CDR3 contains 17 residues. V was trimmed by 4 bases and J by 3 bases, leaving 20 bases between them. Germline CDR1 reads LGHNA; CDR2 reads YSLEER. Here the CDR3 reads CASSPRGGGGQTDTQYF. For the CDR3, the DNA is TGCGCCAGCAGCCCACGAGGGGGCGGGGGCCAAACAGATACGCAGTATTTT.

This clonotype was seen repeatedly, ten times or more. The rearrangement joins TRBV12-3 or TRBV12-4 to TRBJ2-7; 7 bases fit TRBD1. The CDR3 spans 14 residues. The junction had 8 bases not matched to a gene; V was cut back by 6 bases and J by 3 bases. CDR3 DNA sequence: TGTGCCAGCAGCCCCTTAACAGGGGACTACGAGCAGTACTTC. The encoded protein is CASSPLTGDYEQYF.

This clonotype was seen repeatedly, ten times or more. The V call is TRBV29-1, the J call TRBJ2-5; 8 bases line up with TRBD1. Germline lookup yields CDR1 SQVTM and CDR2 ANQGSEA. The CDR3 runs 12 residues. V was pared by 8 bases and J by 5 bases, with 7 bases of the junction left unmatched. For the CDR3, the DNA is TGCAGCTTGACAGGGGTCGGGGAGACCCAGTACTTC. It yields the protein CSLTGVGETQYF.

The CDR3 DNA follows: TGCAGTGCTAGAGATGGGGCAAAGTACAATGAGCAGTTCTTC. This gives the protein CSARDGAKYNEQFF. The genes are TRBV20-1 and TRBJ2-1; D might be TRBD1 (5 bases). CDR3 size: 14 residues. The germline CDR1 and CDR2 sequences are DFQATT and SNEGSKA (reference sequence). V was clipped by 0 bases and J by 4 bases, with 10 bases between them.

This clonotype was observed a handful of times. The V gene is TRBV12-3 or TRBV12-4, the J gene TRBJ1-6; 8 bases fit TRBD1. V gave up 7 bases and J gave up 3 bases; unmatched junction bases: 5. This CDR3 is 15 amino acids long. This CDR3 is CASTTGGNYNSPLHF. The CDR3 region has the DNA TGTGCCAGCACCACAGGGGGAAACTATAATTCACCCCTCCACTTT.

This clonotype was picked up a small number of times. The genes are TRBV5-1 and TRBJ1-5; no clear D gene. From germline, CDR1 is SGHRS and CDR2 YFSETQ. This CDR3 is 14 amino acids long. V was clipped by 2 bases and J by 6 bases, with 12 bases between them. The CDR3 DNA sequence: TGCGCCAGCAGCTTAGAACTGGAAGGTCAGCCCCAGCATTTT. Its protein product is CASSLELEGQPQHF.

The chain joins TRBV10-3 to TRBJ2-5; TRBD2 matches 11 bases. CDR1 and CDR2 from the germline V gene are ENHRY and SYGVKD. V dropped 7 bases and J dropped 4; count of bases not matched to a gene: 5. The CDR3 extends over 14 amino acids. CDR3 nucleotide sequence: TGTGCCATCAAACCCGGGACTAGCGGAGAGACCCAGTACTTC. It specifies CAIKPGTSGETQYF.

This clonotype was found a few times. The rearrangement links TRBV3-1 to TRBJ1-5; weak D call: TRBD1 (5 bases). Germline lookup yields CDR1 LGHDT and CDR2 YNNKEL (reference sequence). V was clipped by 4 bases and J by 6 bases, with 10 bases between them. The CDR3 is 13 residues long. The DNA for the CDR3 is TGTGCCAGCAGCCCGGGACCTACTCAGCCCCAGCATTTT. This gives the protein CASSPGPTQPQHF.

This clonotype has a count of ten or more. V usage is TRBV29-1 and J usage is TRBJ2-2; 10 bases fit TRBD1. Germline loops: CDR1 SQVTM, CDR2 ANQGSEA. The trim removed 7 bases at V and 5 bases at J, leaving 7 bases unmatched. This CDR3 contains 14 residues. The chain's CDR3 is CSGSGTGATGELFF. DNA of the CDR3: TGCAGCGGATCCGGGACAGGGGCGACCGGGGAGCTGTTTTTT.